The clone carrying this TCR beta chain has just one count. Its antigen is unidentified. Naive CD8 cells lacked CD45RO and underwent positive selection for CCR7, leaving out terminally differentiated effector memory CD45RA+ cells. Germline CDR1 reads SGHVS; CDR2 reads FNYEAQ. The V gene lost 0 bases and the J gene lost 2 bases, with 8 bases spanning the gap. This CDR3 comprises 15 residues. Produced via immunoSEQ multiplex PCR; TCRdb's table is partial and in-frame only. The top ten hold 0.85% to 1.3% of the sample, which has over 2 million clones, about 95% seen once. The sample belongs to a study of shared clonotypes between healthy human individuals. Study conclusions and caveats: Estimated clonotype richness was generally higher in naive than memory subsets. Sorted-subset sequencing, rarefaction showed, was incomplete despite large depth.

Sequencing was done on a sample of naive CD8+ T cells sorted from blood. This TCR derives from a young man in good health. This rearrangement joins TRBV7-6 to TRBJ2-1; perhaps D is TRBD1 or TRBD2 (5 bases each). Here the CDR3 reads CASSLAGPTYNEQFF. CDR3 nucleotides: TGTGCCAGCAGCTTAGCGGGACCCACCTACAATGAGCAGTTCTTC.